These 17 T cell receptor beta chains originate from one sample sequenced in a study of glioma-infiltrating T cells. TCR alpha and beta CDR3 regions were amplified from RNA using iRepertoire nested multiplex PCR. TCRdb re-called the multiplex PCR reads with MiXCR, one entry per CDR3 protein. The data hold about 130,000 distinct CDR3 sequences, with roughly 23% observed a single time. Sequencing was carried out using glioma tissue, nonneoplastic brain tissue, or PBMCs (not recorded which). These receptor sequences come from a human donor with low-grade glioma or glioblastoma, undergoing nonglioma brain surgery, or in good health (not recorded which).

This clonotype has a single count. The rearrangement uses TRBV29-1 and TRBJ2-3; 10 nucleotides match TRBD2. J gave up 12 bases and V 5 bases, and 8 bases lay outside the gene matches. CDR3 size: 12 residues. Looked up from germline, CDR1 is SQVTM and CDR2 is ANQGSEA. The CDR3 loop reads CSVSLAGEPQYF. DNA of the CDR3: TGCAGCGTTTCCCTAGCGGGAGAGCCCCAGTATTTT.

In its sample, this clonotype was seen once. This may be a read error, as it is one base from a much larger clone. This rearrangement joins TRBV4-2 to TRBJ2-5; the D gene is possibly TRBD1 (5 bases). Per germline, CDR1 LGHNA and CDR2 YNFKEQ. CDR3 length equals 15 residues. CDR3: CASSQDWGAGESQYF. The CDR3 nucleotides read TGTGCCAGCAGCCAAGATTGGGGCGCAGGAGAGAGCCAGTACTTC.

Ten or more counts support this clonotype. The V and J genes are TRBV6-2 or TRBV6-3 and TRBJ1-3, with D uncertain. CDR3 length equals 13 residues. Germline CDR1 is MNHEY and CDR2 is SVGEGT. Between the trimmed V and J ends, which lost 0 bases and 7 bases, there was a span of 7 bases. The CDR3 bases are TGTGCCAGCAGTTACTCGAACGAGAACACCATATATTTT. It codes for CASSYSNENTIYF.

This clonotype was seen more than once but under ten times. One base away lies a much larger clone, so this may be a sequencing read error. CDR3 DNA: TGTTCCAGCAGTCCGCAGTTCGATAGGGTACATACGCAGTATTTT. It translates to CSSSPQFDRVHTQYF. This chain uses TRBV6-2 or TRBV6-3 with TRBJ2-3, with D uncertain. Germline CDR1 is MNHEY and CDR2 is SVGEGT. This CDR3 is built from 15 residues.

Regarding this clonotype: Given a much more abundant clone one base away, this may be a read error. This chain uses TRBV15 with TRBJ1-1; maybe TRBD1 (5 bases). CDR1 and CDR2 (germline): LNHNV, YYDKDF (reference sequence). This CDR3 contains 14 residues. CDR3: CAASRTQGWTEAFF. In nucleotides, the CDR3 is TGTGCCGCCAGCAGAACCCAGGGTTGGACTGAAGCTTTCTTT.

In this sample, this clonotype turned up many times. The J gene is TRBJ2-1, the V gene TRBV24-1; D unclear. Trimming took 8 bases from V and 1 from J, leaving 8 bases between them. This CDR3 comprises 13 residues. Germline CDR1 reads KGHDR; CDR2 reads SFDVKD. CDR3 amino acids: CATTGRSYNEQFF. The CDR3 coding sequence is TGTGCCACCACCGGCAGATCCTACAATGAGCAGTTCTTC.

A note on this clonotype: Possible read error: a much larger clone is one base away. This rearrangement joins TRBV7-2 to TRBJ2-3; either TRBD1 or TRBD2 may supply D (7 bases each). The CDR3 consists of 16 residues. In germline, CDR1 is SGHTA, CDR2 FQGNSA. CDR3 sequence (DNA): TGTGCCAGCAGCGGAAGGGGGGGAGGGGGGACAGATAGGCAGTATTTT. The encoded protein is CASSGRGGGGTDRQYF. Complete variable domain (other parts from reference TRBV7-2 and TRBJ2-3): GAGVSQSPSNKVTEKGKDVELRCDPISGHTALYWYRQSLGQGLEFLIYFQGNSAPDKSGLPSDRFSAERTGGSVSTLTIQRTQQEDSAVYLCASSGRGGGGTDRQYFGPGTRLTVL.

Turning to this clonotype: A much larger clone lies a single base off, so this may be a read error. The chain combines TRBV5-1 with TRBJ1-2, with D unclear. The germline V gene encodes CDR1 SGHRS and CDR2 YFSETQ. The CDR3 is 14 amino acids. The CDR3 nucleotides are TGCGCCAGCAGCCCGGATCTGACTAACTATGGCTGCACCTTC. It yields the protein CASSPDLTNYGCTF.

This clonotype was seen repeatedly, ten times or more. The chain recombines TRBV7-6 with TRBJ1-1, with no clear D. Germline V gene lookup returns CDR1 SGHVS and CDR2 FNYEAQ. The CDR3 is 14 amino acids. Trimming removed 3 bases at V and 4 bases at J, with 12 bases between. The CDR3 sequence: CASSFALGGTEAFF. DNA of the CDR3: TGTGCCAGCAGCTTCGCGCTGGGAGGCACTGAAGCTTTCTTT.

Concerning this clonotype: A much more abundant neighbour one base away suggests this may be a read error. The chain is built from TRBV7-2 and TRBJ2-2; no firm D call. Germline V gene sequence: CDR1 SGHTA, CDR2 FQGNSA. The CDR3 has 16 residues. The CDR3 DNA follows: TGTGCCAGCAGCTTCGAGCCACCTGCGAACACCGCGGAGCTGTTTTTT. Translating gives CASSFEPPANTAELFF.

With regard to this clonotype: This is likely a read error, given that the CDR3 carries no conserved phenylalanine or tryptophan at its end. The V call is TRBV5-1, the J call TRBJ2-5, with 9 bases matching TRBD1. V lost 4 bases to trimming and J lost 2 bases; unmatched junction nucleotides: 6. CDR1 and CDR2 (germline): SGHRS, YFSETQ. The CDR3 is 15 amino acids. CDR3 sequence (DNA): TGCGCCAGCAGCACGTTCGGGACAGGGCAAGAGACCCAGTACCTC. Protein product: CASSTFGTGQETQYL.

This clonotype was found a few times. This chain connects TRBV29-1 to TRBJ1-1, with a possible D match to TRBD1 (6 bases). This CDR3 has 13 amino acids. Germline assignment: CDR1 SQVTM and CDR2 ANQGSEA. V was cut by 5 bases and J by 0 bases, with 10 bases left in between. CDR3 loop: CSVQRDMNTEAFF. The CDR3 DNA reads TGCAGCGTTCAGAGGGACATGAACACTGAAGCTTTCTTT.

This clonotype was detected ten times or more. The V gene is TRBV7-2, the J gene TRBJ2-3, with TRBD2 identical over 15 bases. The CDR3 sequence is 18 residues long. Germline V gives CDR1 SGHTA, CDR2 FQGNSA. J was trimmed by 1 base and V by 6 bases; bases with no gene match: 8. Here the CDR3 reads CASSFGLAGGRRTDTQYF. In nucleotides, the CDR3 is TGTGCCAGCAGTTTTGGACTAGCGGGAGGGCGCCGCACAGATACGCAGTATTTT.

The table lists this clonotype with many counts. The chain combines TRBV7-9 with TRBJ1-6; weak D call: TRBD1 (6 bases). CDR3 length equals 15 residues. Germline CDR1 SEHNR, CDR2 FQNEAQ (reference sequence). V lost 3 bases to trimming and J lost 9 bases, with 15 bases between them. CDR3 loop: CASSLDSAQGSPLHF. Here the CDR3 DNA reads TGTGCCAGCAGCTTGGACAGTGCCCAAGGTTCACCCCTCCACTTT.

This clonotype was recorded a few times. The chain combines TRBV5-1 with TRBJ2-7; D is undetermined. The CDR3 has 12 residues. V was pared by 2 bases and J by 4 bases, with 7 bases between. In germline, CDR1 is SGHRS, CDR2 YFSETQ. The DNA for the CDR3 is TGCGCCAGCAGCTTTGTGGGTTACGAGCAGTACTTC. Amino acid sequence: CASSFVGYEQYF. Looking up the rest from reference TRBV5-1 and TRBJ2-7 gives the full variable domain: KAGVTQTPRYLIKTRGQQVTLSCSPISGHRSVSWYQQTPGQGLQFLFEYFSETQRNKGNFPGRFSGRQFSNSRSEMNVSTLELGDSALYLCASSFVGYEQYFGPGTRLTVT.

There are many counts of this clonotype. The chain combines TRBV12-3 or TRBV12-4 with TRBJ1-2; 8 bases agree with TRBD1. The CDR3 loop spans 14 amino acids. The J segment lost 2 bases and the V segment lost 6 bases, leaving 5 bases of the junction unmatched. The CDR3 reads CASSPGGRNYGYTF. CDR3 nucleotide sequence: TGTGCCAGCAGCCCAGGGGGCAGGAACTATGGCTACACCTTC.

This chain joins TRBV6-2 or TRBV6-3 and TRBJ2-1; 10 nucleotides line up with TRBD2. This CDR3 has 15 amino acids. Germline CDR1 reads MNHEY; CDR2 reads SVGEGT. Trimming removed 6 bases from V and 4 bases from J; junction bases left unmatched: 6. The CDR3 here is CASRPSGGSYNEQFF. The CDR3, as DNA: TGTGCCAGCAGACCTAGCGGGGGCTCATACAATGAGCAGTTCTTC.